This T cell receptor (beta chain) was found in a study of identifying expanded T cells in peripheral blood. Regarding this clone: The antigen is undetermined.

Using immunoSEQ multiplex PCR, the repertoire was profiled, and TCRdb retains in-frame clones only, with some absent. This table holds about 98,000 clones, 88% found once. Germline CDR1 SGHTA, CDR2 FQGNSA. The CDR3 is 14 amino acids. The V and J ends lost 5 bases and 4 bases respectively, with 15 bases between them. Study findings and constraints: Variance in clone template counts between approximately two-week samples significantly increased with total template count across all healthy donors.

The sequence was collected from a person aged 18-70 years in good health. The sample comprised blood. The V and J genes are TRBV7-2 and TRBJ2-7, with D tentatively TRBD1 (6 bases). CDR3 sequence (DNA): TGTGCCAGCAGCACGACAGGTAACAAGTACGAGCAGTACTTC. Amino acid sequence: CASSTTGNKYEQYF.